This T cell receptor beta chain derives from a study of human T cells and chemical hapten exposure. Only a few counts were recorded for this clonotype. V lost 4 bases and J 6 bases, leaving 9 bases between the germline ends. The CDR3 covers 11 residues. Germline lookup yields CDR1 SQVTM and CDR2 ANQGSEA. Unique molecular identifiers were attached to individual cDNA molecules during library preparation. Each CDR3 protein gets one entry after TCRdb re-called the RACE reads with MiXCR. The sample yields about 81,000 distinct CDR3 sequences, about 7.5% seen once. The time point denotes: patch test 1, 2 weeks after DPC sensitization. Treatment given: therapeutic diphenylcyclopropenone sensitization with weekly scalp DPC.

The chain carries TRBV29-1 and TRBJ1-2; no reliable D call. This receptor was taken from a woman in her 30s with alopecia areata. Some clones in this sample may be carry-over from other donors' samples. This material consisted of whole blood, taken in connection with sensitization to the hapten diphenylcyclopropenone (DPC). The CDR3 is CSVVWRNGYTF. The CDR3 DNA reads as TGCAGCGTTGTTTGGCGGAATGGCTACACCTTC.